Described below is a single TCR beta chain sequence and its context. Its target is not known. The assay was immunoSEQ multiplex PCR, and TCRdb's table has in-frame clones only and misses some. The repertoire includes tens of thousands of clones, 70% to 80% of them detected once, and 3% to 3.5% sits in the top ten. The CDR3 sequence is 13 residues long. V was clipped by 7 bases and J by 5 bases, with 14 bases between them. Germline lookup yields CDR1 LNHDA and CDR2 SQIVND (reference sequence). This entry belongs to a study of PD-1 blockade in classical Hodgkin lymphoma. Study findings and constraints: Newly diagnosed patients reportedly trailed healthy donors in baseline TCR diversity. The diversity seen at baseline in complete responders resembled that of newly diagnosed patients.

Relapse was seen in all patients after autologous stem cell transplantation, and brentuximab vedotin exposure was variable. This specimen consisted of peripheral blood mononuclear cells (PBMCs), obtained at baseline. V is TRBV19 and J is TRBJ2-5, with D unclear. This receptor was obtained from a human donor with classical Hodgkin lymphoma. The CDR3: CASTHHPRETQYF. The CDR3 DNA reads as TGTGCCAGTACACATCATCCCCGGGAGACCCAGTACTTC.